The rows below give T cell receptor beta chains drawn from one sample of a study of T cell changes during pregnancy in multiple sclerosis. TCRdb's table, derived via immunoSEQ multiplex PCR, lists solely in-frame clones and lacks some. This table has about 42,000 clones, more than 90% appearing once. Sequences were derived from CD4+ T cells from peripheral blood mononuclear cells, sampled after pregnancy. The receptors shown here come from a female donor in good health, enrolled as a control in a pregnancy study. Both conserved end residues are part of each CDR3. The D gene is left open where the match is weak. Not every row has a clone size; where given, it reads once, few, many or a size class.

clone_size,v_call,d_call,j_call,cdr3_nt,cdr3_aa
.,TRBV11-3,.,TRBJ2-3,TGTGCCAGCAGCTTAGGGCGGGACGATACGCAGTATTTT,CASSLGRDDTQYF
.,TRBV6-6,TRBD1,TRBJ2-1,TGTGCCAGCAGTAAACCGGGACAGGGAATAAATGAGCAGTTCTTC,CASSKPGQGINEQFF
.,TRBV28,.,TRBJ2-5,TGTGCCAGCGGTAGGGGCCCCCAAGAGACCCAGTACTTC,CASGRGPQETQYF
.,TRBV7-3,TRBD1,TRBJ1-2,TGTGCCAGCAGCATATTTAAGGGGGCATCTAGCGGCTACACCTTC,CASSIFKGASSGYTF
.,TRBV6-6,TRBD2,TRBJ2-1,TGTGCCAGCAGTCCTCTAGCGGGAGTTCTCAATGAGCAGTTCTTC,CASSPLAGVLNEQFF
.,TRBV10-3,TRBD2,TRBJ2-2,TGTGCCATCAGTGCCTTCCAGCGGGGGGGCACCGGGGAGCTGTTTTTT,CAISAFQRGGTGELFF
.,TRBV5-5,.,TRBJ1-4,TGTGCCAGCAGCCTCCCGACAAGGACAAATGAAAAACTGTTTTTT,CASSLPTRTNEKLFF
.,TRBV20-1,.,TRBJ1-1,TGCAGTGCTAGCGACACTGAAGCTTTCTTT,CSASDTEAFF
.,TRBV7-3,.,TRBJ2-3,TGTGCCAGCAGCTTCGCGGGCTTCCCAGATACGCAGTATTTT,CASSFAGFPDTQYF
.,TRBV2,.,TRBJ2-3,TGTGCCAGCAGTGAGGGCCGGACAGGCACAGATACGCAGTATTTT,CASSEGRTGTDTQYF
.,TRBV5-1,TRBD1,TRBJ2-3,TGCGCCAGCAGCCCGGGACAGAGGAAAGATACGCAGTATTTT,CASSPGQRKDTQYF
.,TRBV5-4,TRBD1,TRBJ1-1,TGTGCCAGCAGCCAGGGGGGTTTGGCTGAAGCTTTCTTT,CASSQGGLAEAFF
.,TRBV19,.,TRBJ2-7,TGTGCCAGTACCGGAACAGGGTACGAGCAGTACTTC,CASTGTGYEQYF
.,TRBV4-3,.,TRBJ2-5,TGCGCCAGCAAGGAGGACTTGAGAGACCAGTACTTC,CASKEDLRDQYF
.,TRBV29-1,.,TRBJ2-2,TGCAGCGTTTTTGGGGATGGGTGGAGGTACGGGGGATACACCGGGGAGCTGTTTTTT,CSVFGDGWRYGGYTGELFF
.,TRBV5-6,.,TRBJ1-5,TGTGCCAGCAGCTGGGCCGAGAATCAGCCCCAGCATTTT,CASSWAENQPQHF
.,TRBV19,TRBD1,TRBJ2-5,TGTGCCAGTAGTACTGGACAGGGGTGGGGAGAGACCCAGTACTTC,CASSTGQGWGETQYF
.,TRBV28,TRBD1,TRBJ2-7,TGTGCCATTCAGGGGGTAAGCTACGAGCAGTACTTC,CAIQGVSYEQYF
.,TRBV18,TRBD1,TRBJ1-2,TGTGCCAGCTCAGCAACAGGGGGCGCCCACTATGGCTACACCTTC,CASSATGGAHYGYTF
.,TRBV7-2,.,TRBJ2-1,TGTGCCAGCAGCTTGGACACCTACAATGAGCAGTTCTTC,CASSLDTYNEQFF
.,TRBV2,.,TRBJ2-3,TGTGCCAGCAGGGACAGTTTTAGCACAGATACGCAGTATTTT,CASRDSFSTDTQYF
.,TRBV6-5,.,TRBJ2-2,TGTGCCAGCAGTATCGGGGGGAACACCGGGGAGCTGTTTTTT,CASSIGGNTGELFF
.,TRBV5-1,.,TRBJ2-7,TGCGCCAGCAGCACCGGGACACCAAAGCGGTACTTC,CASSTGTPKRYF
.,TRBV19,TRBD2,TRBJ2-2,TGTGCCAGTAGTCCCGGGACTAGCGGGAGGGCCGGGGAGCTGTTTTTT,CASSPGTSGRAGELFF
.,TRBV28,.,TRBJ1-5,TGTGCCAGCAGTTCCCTTCCCCGCAATCAGCCCCAGCATTTT,CASSSLPRNQPQHF
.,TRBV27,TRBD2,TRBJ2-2,TGTGCCAGCAGTTTAGCCACTAGCGGGGGTAGTACCGGGGAGCTGTTTTTT,CASSLATSGGSTGELFF
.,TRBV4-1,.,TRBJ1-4,TGCGCCAGCAGCCAAAGTCAAGGACGACTAAATGAAAAACTGTTTTTT,CASSQSQGRLNEKLFF
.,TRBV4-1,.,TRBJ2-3,TGCGCCAGCAGCCCGACAAAGCTGGGAGCCACAGATACGCAGTATTTT,CASSPTKLGATDTQYF
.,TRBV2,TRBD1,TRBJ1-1,TGTGCCAGCAGTGAAATCGGGACAGGGGCTAGGGCTTTCTTT,CASSEIGTGARAFF
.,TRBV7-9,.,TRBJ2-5,TGTGCCAGCAACCCGGGACGCGGGGCAGAGACCCAGTACTTC,CASNPGRGAETQYF
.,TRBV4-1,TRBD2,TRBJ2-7,TGCGCCAGCAGCCAAGAGGGACTAGAGTACGAGCAGTACTTC,CASSQEGLEYEQYF
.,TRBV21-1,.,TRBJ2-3,TGTGCCAGCAGCAGGGGCTTTTTAATAAGGGGATTACATGACCTCTACCCGCAGTATTTT,CASSRGFLIRGLHDLYPQYF
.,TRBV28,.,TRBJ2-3,TGTGCCAGCAGTTTGGCAGGGCCCAATACGCAGTATTTT,CASSLAGPNTQYF
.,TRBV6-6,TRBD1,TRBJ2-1,TGTGCCAGCAGTCAAGGACAGGGGGCGAGGAATGAGCAGTTCTTC,CASSQGQGARNEQFF
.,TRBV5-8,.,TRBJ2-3,TGTGCCAGCAGCTCCCCGGAGATGGGCAGGGAGGCGCAGTATTTT,CASSSPEMGREAQYF
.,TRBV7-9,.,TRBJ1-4,TGTGCCAGCAGCCTTTACATGGCAACTAATGAAAAACTGTTTTTT,CASSLYMATNEKLFF
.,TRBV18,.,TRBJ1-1,TGTGCCAGCTCACCTCAACAGGGCCAACTGAACACTGAAGCTTTCTTT,CASSPQQGQLNTEAFF
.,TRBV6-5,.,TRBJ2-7,TGTGCCAGCAGTCCCCTGGCGGGGGCCGACGAGCAGTACTTC,CASSPLAGADEQYF
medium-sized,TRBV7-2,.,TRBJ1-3,TGTGCCAGCAGCTTAGTACAGGGAAACACCATATATTTT,CASSLVQGNTIYF
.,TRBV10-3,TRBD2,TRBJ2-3,TGTGCCATCAGGGCGGGGGAGGGAACAGATACGCAGTATTTT,CAIRAGEGTDTQYF
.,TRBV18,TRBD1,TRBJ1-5,TGTGCCAGCTCACCACCAGGGGGCGCTCCCAATCAGCCCCAGCATTTT,CASSPPGGAPNQPQHF
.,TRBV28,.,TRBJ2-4,TGTGCCAGCAGTTTAGTCCTATCTCGAGCAAGCCGACTAGCCAAAAACATTCAGTACTTC,CASSLVLSRASRLAKNIQYF
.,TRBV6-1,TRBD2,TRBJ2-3,TGTGCCAGCATTACTAGCGGGGGTAGAACAGATACGCAGTATTTT,CASITSGGRTDTQYF
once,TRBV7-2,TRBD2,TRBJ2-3,TGTGCCAGCAGGGATCTAGCGGGCCCCACAGATACGCAGTATTTT,CASRDLAGPTDTQYF
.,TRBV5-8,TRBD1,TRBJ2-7,TGTGCCAGCACATCGACAGGGCGCTACGAGCAGTACTTC,CASTSTGRYEQYF
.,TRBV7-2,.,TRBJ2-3,TGTGCCAGCAGCTCTCGTGGGGGTTTAACAGGGTTGGGGGCAGATACGCAGTATTTT,CASSSRGGLTGLGADTQYF
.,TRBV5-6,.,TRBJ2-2,TGTGCCAGCAGCTACCGGACTCCTAGAACCGGGGAGCTGTTTTTT,CASSYRTPRTGELFF
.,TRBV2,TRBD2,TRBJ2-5,TGTGCCAGCAGTGCGGGAGGGAGGCAGACCCAGTACTTC,CASSAGGRQTQYF